These 9 T cell receptor beta chains originate from one sample sequenced in a study of blood T cell repertoires in COVID-19. Sequencing used immunoSEQ multiplex PCR; TCRdb keeps in-frame clones, though not all of them. This table holds over 20,000 clones, 70% to 90% found once. Sample: peripheral blood. These receptors were obtained from an older man with acute or convalescent COVID-19.

This clone was seen a handful of times. The chain recombines TRBV3-1 (or the pseudogene TRBV3-2) with TRBJ1-1; D remains unclear. This CDR3 has 12 amino acids. The V and J ends lost 6 bases and 1 base respectively, with 6 bases between them. The V gene's germline CDR1 is LGHDT and CDR2 YNNKEL (reference sequence). The CDR3 coding sequence is TGTGCCAGCAGTTCAGAGAACACTGAAGCTTTCTTT. This sequence encodes CASSSENTEAFF.

This clone was recorded a few times. The chain employs TRBV6-4 and TRBJ1-4, with D uncertain. The CDR3 runs 13 residues. CDR1 and CDR2 (germline): MRHNA, SNTAGT. V lost 6 bases and J lost 5, with 10 bases in between. The CDR3 loop is CASSAEENEKLFF. CDR3 nucleotide sequence: TGTGCCAGCAGCGCAGAAGAAAATGAAAAACTGTTTTTT.

The V call is TRBV24-1, the J call TRBJ2-1; 14 bases line up with TRBD2. The CDR3 spans 16 residues. The germline CDR1 and CDR2 sequences are KGHDR and SFDVKD. V dropped 10 bases and J dropped 7; count of bases not matched to a gene: 11. CDR3 coding DNA: TGTGCCACTAGCGGGACTAGCGGGAGTGAGGAGAATGAGCAGTTCTTC. It is translated as CATSGTSGSEENEQFF.

J is TRBJ2-1 and V is TRBV19; 9 bases agree with TRBD2. Trimming cost V 6 bases and J 5 bases; bases outside gene matches: 14. Germline assignment: CDR1 LNHDA and CDR2 SQIVND (reference sequence). The CDR3 length is 17 residues. CDR3 nucleotide sequence: TGTGCCAGTAGCTCCTCGGGGAGGCTAGCGGGGAACAATGAGCAGTTCTTC. It translates to CASSSSGRLAGNNEQFF.

The chain couples TRBV28 to TRBJ2-1, with 8 bases identical to TRBD1. The J segment lost 7 bases and the V segment lost 8 bases, leaving 13 bases of the junction unmatched. CDR3 length: 15 amino acids. Germline CDR1 and CDR2: MDHEN and SYDVKM. The CDR3 bases are TGTGCCAGCTCCCCTTTGCGCAGGGGGCTTAATGAGCAGTTCTTC. Translating gives CASSPLRRGLNEQFF.

The chain is built from TRBV27 and TRBJ2-7; 9 bases are a match to TRBD1. Germline V gene lookup returns CDR1 MNHEY and CDR2 SMNVEV (reference sequence). This CDR3 spans 14 amino acids. With 5 bases clipped from V and 3 bases from J, the junction kept 5 bases outside the gene matches. CDR3 sequence: CASSLQGANYEQYF. The DNA of the CDR3 is TGTGCCAGCAGTCTACAGGGGGCAAACTACGAGCAGTACTTC.

The V and J genes are TRBV7-7 and TRBJ2-7; perhaps TRBD2 as D (5 bases). In germline, CDR1 is SSHAT, CDR2 FNYEAQ (reference sequence). The CDR3 runs to 14 residues. The CDR3 sequence: CASAAQAEPYEQYF. The CDR3 coding sequence is TGTGCTAGCGCCGCCCAGGCCGAACCCTACGAGCAGTACTTC.

The V gene is TRBV9, the J gene TRBJ2-7, with 10 bases identical to TRBD2. Germline CDR1 reads SGDLS; CDR2 reads YYNGEE. The CDR3 is 16 residues long. V was pared by 0 bases and J by 2 bases, with 5 bases of the junction left unmatched. The CDR3 spells CASSVGGLAGAYEQYF. The CDR3 DNA sequence: TGTGCCAGCAGCGTAGGGGGTCTAGCGGGAGCCTACGAGCAGTACTTC.

This clone showed up just once. The rearrangement uses TRBV25-1 and TRBJ2-5; D perhaps matches TRBD1 (6 bases). This CDR3 region has 17 residues. Trimming removed 2 bases from V and 1 base from J, with 17 bases in between. Germline V gene data show CDR1 as MGHDK and CDR2 as SYGVNS. The CDR3 reads CASSENRLTGLQETQYF. The CDR3 region has the DNA TGTGCCAGCAGTGAAAATAGATTGACAGGACTCCAAGAGACCCAGTACTTC.